The clone carrying this T cell receptor (beta chain) was picked up a small number of times. Its specificity is unknown. Each CDR3 protein gets one entry after TCRdb re-called the 5' RACE reads with MiXCR. In the table there are roughly 130,000 distinct CDR3 sequences, approximately 6.2% of which are singletons. The germline V gene has CDR1 SGHDN and CDR2 FVKESK. V was pared by 5 bases and J by 0 bases, with 1 base of the junction left unmatched. This CDR3 has 14 residues. The data were taken from a study of T-cell memory formation after mild COVID-19. Broader study findings: For contracting clones, CD4+ ones sat mainly in CM and EM, CD8+ in EMRA.

The sample was PBMCs or a T cell subset sorted from them (not recorded which). The rearrangement joins TRBV14 to TRBJ1-1; 9 positions agree with TRBD1. This clonotype was sampled from an adult woman who had mild COVID-19 (a few samples of this study predate the infection). Cell type and time point are not known. The chain's CDR3 is CASSYRGLNTEAFF. CDR3 coding DNA: TGTGCCAGCAGCTACAGGGGGCTGAACACTGAAGCTTTCTTT.